This TCR beta chain stems from a study of regulatory T cells in long-lasting Graves disease. Study-wide points: For persistent Graves' patients, TCR diversity was lower than for newly diagnosed ones.

As to time point: newly diagnosed GD, antithyroid drugs for less than 3 months. The TCR library was prepared using RNA isolated from PBMCs. TCR beta libraries were built with iRepertoire HTBI primers and Arm-PCR of CDR3 regions. TCRdb used MiXCR to reprocess the multiplex PCR reads, holding one entry per CDR3 protein. This sample carries hundreds of thousands of distinct CDR3 sequences, about 13% of them seen once, and the ten largest clones take more than 8.5%. Germline loops: CDR1 SGDLS, CDR2 YYNGEE. The ends were cut back, 3 bases at V and 2 bases at J, with 15 bases in the middle. This CDR3 contains 15 residues. On this clonotype: Its antigen is unidentified.

The data were also submitted as part of a second study, on T cells in Graves' hyperthyroidism and ophthalmopathy. That publication notes: The study defined stable Graves' hyperthyroidism as no ophthalmopathy progression within 18 months. The primer set for the first-round RT-PCR of the TCR CDR3 was HTBI.

This receptor was taken from a man aged 30-40 years with Graves disease. The starting material was peripheral blood mononuclear cells (PBMCs), obtained at new diagnosis, from a patient treated with antithyroid drugs. The chain joins TRBV9 to TRBJ2-7; the D gene is possibly TRBD1 (5 bases). The CDR3 DNA sequence: TGTGCCAGCAGCGAGGGCCAGGGTGGAACCTACGAGCAGTACTTC. Translated: CASSEGQGGTYEQYF.